This T cell receptor (beta chain) comes out of a study of T-cell memory formation after mild COVID-19 (dated by TCRdb to about 2021). Looking at the study overall: TCR sequence clusters from the two donors were largely donor specific. The cohort was made up of two young adult volunteers, one female and one male, who were previously healthy. In two donors, T-cell clones that expanded and contracted after mild COVID-19 were followed by sequencing TCRalpha and TCRbeta repertoires longitudinally.

The sample was run on an Illumina NovaSeq 6000. Using 5'RACE with constant-segment primers, TCRalpha and TCRbeta cDNA libraries were constructed, with sample barcodes and unique molecular identifiers added in the process. Trizol reagent was used to extract RNA from every sample. The libraries were amplified in two PCR steps, and the second step added a second sample barcode and Illumina TruSeq adapters. The libraries were sequenced on an Illumina NovaSeq using 2 x 150 bp paired-end reads. Regarding the original processing steps: Reads were demultiplexed and collapsed into UMI-guided consensus sequences with migec v1.2.7. With mixcr v2.1.11, UMI consensuses were aligned to TRA and TRB V and J templates and assembled into clonotypes. Clonotypes were classified as expanded or contracted when called significant by both edgeR and NoisET, with noise models trained on biological replicates. For edgeR calls, a false discovery rate-adjusted p below 0.01 and a log2 fold-change threshold of 1 were applied. PCA with hierarchical clustering of max-normalized trajectories of the 1000 most abundant clonotypes was used as exploratory dynamics analysis. Each responding clone was given a CD4 or CD8 phenotype based on the CD4+ and CD8+ repertoires, which had been sequenced separately. The public reads were quality trimmed at Q25 with fastp and then assembled into clones with MiXCR by TCRdb, keeping productive beta chains. When rows share a CDR3 protein, they turn into one entry using the most common DNA and genes. TCRdb, not the original authors, processed these V and J calls. The table for this sample lists some 490,000 distinct CDR3 sequences; around a sixth of them were counted only once. The ten largest clones add up to 9% to 15% of the sample.

As concerns this clonotype: Its antigen is unknown. Nothing much larger sits one base from this clone, and base qualities are not available.

The CDR3 runs 17 amino acids, cysteine and phenylalanine included. This entry keeps only the CDR3 DNA: 51 bases, framed from base 1. Here V drops 0 bases and J drops 7 bases, and the junction holds 5 bases not matched to any gene. CDR1 is given as MNHEY and CDR2 as SVGAGI, both from the germline V gene. Ficoll-Paque density gradient centrifugation was the method used to isolate PBMCs. Overall study results and their limits: Some responding clones were detected in pre-infection memory, which suggested that pre-existing cross-reactive memory T cells had joined the SARS-CoV-2 response. The second-wave clones that peaked on day 37 were not confirmed to be SARS-CoV-2 specific. The study covered only a couple of mild cases, and larger cohorts including severe cases with pre-infection samples were considered necessary. Contracting CD4+ clones turned up mainly in the CM and EM memory subsets, whereas EMRA was where CD8+ clones were enriched. From day 15 to 85, contracting clones showed balanced CD4/CD8 phenotypes, whereas a second wave of clones that expanded from day 15 to 37 leaned towards CD4+.

The source is an adult woman who had mild COVID-19 (a few samples of this study predate the infection). The sample titles of this study are shuffled in the database, so cell type and time point are left out; the donor was told from shared clones. Sequencing was done on a sample of PBMCs or a T cell subset sorted from them (not recorded which). Recombination joined TRBV6-5 with TRBJ2-2; 13 nucleotides in the junction match TRBD2. This receptor has the CDR3 CASSYSTSGGWNGELFF. The sequence in DNA is TGTGCCAGCAGTTACTCGACTAGCGGGGGGTGGAACGGGGAGCTGTTTTTT.